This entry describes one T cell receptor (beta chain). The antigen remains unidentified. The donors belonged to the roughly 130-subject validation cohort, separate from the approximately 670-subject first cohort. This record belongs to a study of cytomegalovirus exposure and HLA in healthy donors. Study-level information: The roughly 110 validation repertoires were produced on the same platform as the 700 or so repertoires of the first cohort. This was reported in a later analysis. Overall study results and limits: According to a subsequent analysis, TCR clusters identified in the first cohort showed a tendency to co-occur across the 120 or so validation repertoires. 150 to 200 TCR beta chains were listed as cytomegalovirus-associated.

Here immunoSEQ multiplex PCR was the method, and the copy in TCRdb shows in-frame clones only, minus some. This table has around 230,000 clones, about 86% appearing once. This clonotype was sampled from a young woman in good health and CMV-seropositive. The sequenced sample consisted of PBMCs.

The CDR3 is CATQGQTRNTGELFF. Here the CDR3 DNA reads TGTGCCACCCAAGGACAGACGAGGAACACCGGGGAGCTGTTTTTT. The chain recombines TRBV2 with TRBJ2-2, with D possibly matching TRBD1 (6 bases). This CDR3 comprises 15 residues. The germline V gene encodes CDR1 SNHLY and CDR2 FYNNEI. The V end was cut by 10 bases, the J end by 1 base, with 16 bases between.